These 7 T cell receptor beta chains originate from one sample sequenced in a study of blood T cell repertoires in COVID-19. Profiling relied on immunoSEQ multiplex PCR, and the TCRdb table lists in-frame clones only, not all of them. This sample has 45,000 to 65,000 clones; roughly 76% occur once, and the top ten carry about 5.4%. The sequenced sample was peripheral blood. The receptor set was obtained from an older woman with acute or convalescent COVID-19.

This chain links TRBV7-8 with TRBJ2-2; 9 nucleotides match TRBD1. The germline CDR1 and CDR2 sequences are SGHVS and FQNEAQ. J was trimmed by 0 bases and V by 5 bases; bases with no gene match: 4. The CDR3 contains 16 residues. CDR3 in amino acids: CASSPTGGTNTGELFF. As DNA, the CDR3 is TGTGCCAGCAGCCCGACAGGGGGTACGAACACCGGGGAGCTGTTTTTT.

A single count supports this clone. The chain has TRBV6-5 and TRBJ1-2, with D possibly matching TRBD1 (5 bases). This CDR3 region has 14 residues. The V and J ends lost 0 bases and 7 bases respectively, with 12 bases between them. CDR1 and CDR2 (germline): MNHEY, SVGAGI. The CDR3 reads CASSYSGREVGYTF. The DNA of the CDR3 is TGTGCCAGCAGTTACTCAGGCAGGGAGGTTGGCTACACCTTC.

This chain links TRBV19 with TRBJ1-6; D is unresolved. The ends were cut back, 10 bases at V and 0 bases at J, with 13 bases in the middle. This CDR3 region has 15 residues. Germline V gene lookup returns CDR1 LNHDA and CDR2 SQIVND (reference sequence). CDR3 loop: CATRGDSSYNSPLHF. CDR3 nucleotide sequence: TGTGCCACCAGAGGAGATAGCTCCTATAATTCACCCCTCCACTTT.

This chain joins TRBV28 and TRBJ1-2; D is undetermined. This CDR3 spans 13 amino acids. The ends were cut back, 6 bases at V and 8 bases at J, with 16 bases in the middle. In germline, CDR1 is MDHEN, CDR2 SYDVKM. The CDR3 region is CASRSDPRRGYTF. The CDR3 DNA follows: TGTGCCAGCAGGTCTGATCCCAGGAGGGGCTACACCTTC.

This clone was detected once. The V call is TRBV7-2, the J call TRBJ1-5; 10 bases line up with TRBD1. The V segment lost 1 base and the J segment 7 bases; nucleotides outside the gene matches: 4. Per germline, CDR1 SGHTA and CDR2 FQGNSA. The length of the CDR3 is 15 residues. CDR3 DNA: TGTGCCAGCAGCTTAGGCGGGACAGGGGTGCAGCCCCAGCATTTT. Its protein product is CASSLGGTGVQPQHF.

This sequence joins TRBV13 and TRBJ2-3; the D is unclear. The CDR3 consists of 16 residues. In germline, CDR1 is PRHDT, CDR2 FYEKMQ (reference sequence). Trimming shortened V by 4 bases and J by 2 bases, and 16 bases separated the two germline ends. CDR3 in DNA: TGTGCCAGCAGCTATGGGCCTCCCCGCCCCACAGATACGCAGTATTTT. Protein product: CASSYGPPRPTDTQYF. The full variable domain, its missing parts supplied by reference TRBV13 and TRBJ2-3, is AAGVIQSPRHLIKEKRETATLKCYPIPRHDTVYWYQQGPGQDPQFLISFYEKMQSDKGSIPDRFSAQQFSDYHSELNMSSLELGDSALYFCASSYGPPRPTDTQYFGPGTRLTVL.

The J gene is TRBJ1-6, the V gene TRBV3-1 (or the pseudogene TRBV3-2), with 9 bases fitting TRBD1. J was trimmed by 9 bases and V by 0 bases; bases with no gene match: 6. The CDR3 covers 16 residues. Germline CDR1 LGHDT, CDR2 YNNKEL (reference sequence). The CDR3 region has the DNA TGTGCCAGCAGCCAAGATGGGACAGGGCTCGGTTCACCCCTCCACTTT. It yields the protein CASSQDGTGLGSPLHF.